Listed here is a single TCR beta chain. This clone's antigen is unknown. No base-level quality is on record; no much larger clone is a single base apart. The sample belongs to a study of cytomegalovirus exposure and HLA in healthy donors (dated by TCRdb to about 2017). As for the study more broadly: In an earlier analysis of about 560 of the donors, about 270 Gb of sequence data and approximately 120 million unique TCR beta sequences from 180 million or so T cells were reported. An early release covering around 630 HLA-typed donors comprised 250 to 350 gigabases of sequencing data and 85 million or so unique TCR sequences. The genetic ancestry cluster associated with self-reported Caucasian donors included about 84% of the roughly 360 genotyped donors. The study aimed to test whether signatures of past pathogen exposure could be identified by cataloging public T cell receptors. The T cell repertoires of 550 to 850 subjects were profiled by immunosequencing and related to cytomegalovirus serostatus. Along with the approximately 650-subject first cohort, a separate validation cohort of 120 different subjects was used. To predict cytomegalovirus infection status, the study brought together high-throughput TCR immunosequencing, statistical association of individual TCRs with disease status, and machine learning. To study patterns of TCR occurrence, a later analysis re-analyzed previously published TCR beta repertoires from 600 to 750 donors and added high-resolution HLA genotyping. In the later analysis, no new phenotypic data were used to find candidate immune exposures; instead, reliance was placed on TCR beta sequences and their occurrence across donors. To decide whether each TCR beta V gene segment behaved as functional or pseudogenic, an earlier analysis of some 600 of the donors relied on high-throughput TCR beta sequencing. Donor age, sex, ethnicity and CMV serostatus were collected together with the repertoire data. Genome-wide SNP genotypes for about 65% of the 666 donors were used in a later genetic analysis, which treated that subset as a discovery cohort. Every discovery cohort repertoire had been produced on one sequencing platform. Both class I and class II loci were covered by HLA typing, at four-digit resolution. Typing coverage varied by locus: roughly 620-640 donors for A, B, C, DRB1 and DQB1; approximately 560 for DQA1; about 590 for DPA1; fewer than 480 for DPB1. Five DR-DQ haplotypes were treated as single units for association and clustering because of strong linkage in the cohort. Among around 400 genotyped donors of the cohort, an average of approximately 240,000 unique TCR beta nucleotide sequences was sequenced per donor, of which about 18% were non-productive.

The investigation overall reported the following: A later genetic analysis reported fewer N-insertions in productive TCRs among donors in an Asian-associated ancestry cluster than the approximately 670-donor mean. According to the authors, the approach could potentially be generalized to other disease states and immunological phenotypes. According to a later analysis, TCR association rates differed among HLA loci, with DRB1 alleles showing the most associated TCRs and HLA-C alleles showing the fewest. According to a later analysis, most CMV-associated TCR beta chains appeared to be HLA-restricted, and the HLA associations seemed to be driven largely by CMV exposure. Some IMGT-functional V segments, including TRBV6-2 and TRBV6-3, could not be distinguished by the 87-base-pair reads and were therefore excluded. Only TCR beta chains were sequenced in this cohort, and the absence of alpha or paired-chain data limited detectable features. HLA typing was unavailable for some donors at each locus, so association tests used only the typed subset. A group of highly shared sequence variants was considered likely to be a technical artifact of the sequencing pipeline. When HLA alleles, especially DR and DQ, strongly co-occurred, attributing TCR associations to individual alleles was difficult. In a later analysis, HLA-associated TCR beta chains showed more clonal expansion and lower generation probabilities than non-associated chains that were equally common. The study listed 150 to 200 TCR beta chains as associated with cytomegalovirus. In vitro tests confirmed that three of the cytomegalovirus-associated TCR beta chains recognize cytomegalovirus antigens. Linkage disequilibrium might explain the correlated functional status among segregating V segments, but an unknown experimental factor could not be excluded. Specific HLA alleles were associated with over 15,000 TCR beta sequences at a false discovery rate of 0.05 in a later analysis. In a later analysis, several top co-occurrence clusters were reported to appear linked to parvovirus B19, influenza, CMV and Epstein-Barr virus. An earlier analysis of 587 of the donors showed that most TCR beta V segments appeared in productive rearrangements either about 90% or about 30% of the time, which broadly matched IMGT annotations. Sequencing depth was assumed to be roughly uniform across donors in the presence/absence analyses, though that assumption may not hold. V-gene and J-gene trimming of TCR beta chains was associated with a missense DCLRE1C variant in a later genetic analysis, and the association was replicated in an independent cohort. Across donors, most TCR sequences were observed very rarely, whereas some public TCRs were present in many individuals. A further reported finding was that TCR beta sequences accurately predicted the HLA-A and HLA-B alleles for most subjects in the first cohort. Cytomegalovirus status was reported to be diagnosed by the classifier with high specificity and sensitivity in both the original and validation cohorts. Over 15 rarely observed V segments, including chromosome 9 orphons, were excluded from the earlier analysis of a few hundred of the donors because counts were too low. Immune exposure information for the cohort was limited to CMV serostatus.

The cohort was made up of roughly 670 healthy bone marrow donors. Cohort members were all nominally healthy when sampled, although unrecorded immune exposures were likely present. The donor tested CMV seronegative, placing the donor among the approximately 360 seronegative members of the cohort. A peripheral blood sample was collected from each donor, and TCR beta sequencing was performed on peripheral blood mononuclear cells. The Qiagen DNeasy Blood Extraction Kit was used to extract genomic DNA from the blood cell samples. The method was the immunoSEQ multiplex PCR assay. The multiplex PCR relied on a mix of 60 forward primers for TCR Vbeta segments and 13 reverse primers for TCR Jbeta segments. The CDR3 region of rearranged TCR beta genes was amplified from genomic DNA with a multiplex PCR assay. Amplified TCR beta libraries were sequenced as 87-base-pair reads on the Illumina HiSeq System. The authors' pipeline ran thus. A later analysis tallied 75 million to 85 million unique TCR beta chains across the 640 or so repertoires, and roughly 11 million of those chains were shared by two or more donors. Raw reads were error-corrected and collapsed into unique sequences by a nearest-neighbor algorithm in which closely related sequences were merged to remove PCR and sequencing errors. Alignment of CDR3 sequences to IMGT reference sequences was used to assign V, D and J gene segments. For a sequence to be retained, a match of at least six nucleotides to both a V gene segment and a J gene segment was required. A rearrangement counted as productive if the CDR3 had no stop codons and remained in frame with V and J, and every other rearrangement counted as non-productive. CDR3 was defined according to IMGT convention as the region running from the second conserved V-encoded cysteine to the conserved J-encoded phenylalanine. The earlier analysis of some 600 of the donors excluded sequences that lacked an unambiguous match to a single V gene segment. An earlier analysis of about 600 of the donors called V segments functional above 56.7% productive rearrangements and segregating when the between-donor standard deviation exceeded 5%. A statistical classification framework was developed to diagnose cytomegalovirus status using the catalog of TCR beta chain sequences. In a later analysis, TCR nucleotide sequences were compared against IMGT/GENE-DB human TR gene sequences so that V and J genes could be assigned. The TCRdist pipeline was used in a later analysis to assign CDR3 sequences and most-parsimonious VDJ recombination scenarios. A later analysis defined each TCR beta chain by its CDR3 amino acid sequence plus V-gene family, and excluded reads lacking a unique V-gene family. In a later analysis, 500 to 650 highly shared, low-generation-probability nucleotide sequences were removed to address suspected cross-contamination and a sequencing artifact. A later analysis calculated a clonal expansion index for each public chain from normalized within-repertoire ranks of inferred template counts. Generation probabilities in a later analysis came from a VDJ recombination model fitted to out-of-frame rearrangements, and those results were checked against IGoR. In a later analysis, hypergeometric tests were used to score TCR-TCR, TCR-HLA and TCR-CMV co-occurrence, with a repertoire-size bias correction applied to TCR pairs. False discovery rates were estimated in a later analysis by permuting HLA or CMV assignments 20 times. In a later analysis, co-occurring TCRs were grouped using DBSCAN, and TCRdist sequence similarity was added for clustering within HLA-allele-positive subsets. Co-occurrence clustering excluded repertoires with fewer than 30,000 or more than 120,000 public chains, plus five with anomalous nucleotide sharing. Not all clones reach the TCRdb copy of this immuneACCESS table, which keeps in-frame sequences only. Checked studies attribute under half of the gap to unresolved V genes and leave the rest unexplained. That table is the source of V, J and clone size, and D and trimming were worked out from the DNA. The sample includes around 150,000 clones, with about three quarters observed a single time. 1.5% to 2% of the sample is in the top ten clones.

The CDR3 contains 15 residues, cysteine and phenylalanine counted. Only the CDR3 part of the read is kept: 45 bases, read in frame from the first base. V is clipped by 2 bases and J by 3 bases, and the sequence between their germline boundaries is 11 bases long. CDR1 and CDR2, per the germline V gene (reference sequence), are MNHNY and SVGAGI. This receptor chain uses TRBV6-6 and TRBJ1-5, and TRBD1 may be the D gene, going by 5 matching bases. The sequence was obtained from a woman under 40 in good health and CMV-seronegative. The specimen was PBMCs. The sequenced DNA is TGTGCCAGCAGTTACGGCAGGGTGCCCAATCAGCCCCAGCATTTT. Its product reads: CASSYGRVPNQPQHF.